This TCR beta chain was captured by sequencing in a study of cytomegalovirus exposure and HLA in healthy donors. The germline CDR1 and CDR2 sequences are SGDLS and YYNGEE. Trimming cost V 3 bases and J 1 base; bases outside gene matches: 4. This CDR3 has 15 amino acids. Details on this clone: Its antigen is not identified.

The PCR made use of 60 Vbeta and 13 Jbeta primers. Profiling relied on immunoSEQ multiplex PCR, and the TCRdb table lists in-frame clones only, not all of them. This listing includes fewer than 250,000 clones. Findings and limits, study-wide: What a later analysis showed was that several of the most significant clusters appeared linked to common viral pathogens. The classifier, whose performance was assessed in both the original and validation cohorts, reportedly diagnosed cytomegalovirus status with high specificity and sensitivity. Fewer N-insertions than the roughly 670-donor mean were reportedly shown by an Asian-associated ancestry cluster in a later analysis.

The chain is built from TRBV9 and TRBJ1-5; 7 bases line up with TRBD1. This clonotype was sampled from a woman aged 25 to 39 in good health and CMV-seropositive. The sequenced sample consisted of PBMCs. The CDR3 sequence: CASSEGQYSNQPQHF. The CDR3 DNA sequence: TGTGCCAGCAGCGAGGGACAGTACAGCAATCAGCCCCAGCATTTT.